The T cell receptor beta chain described here comes from a study of cytomegalovirus exposure and HLA in healthy donors. Study-wide results and limits: Most TCR sequences were rare, but some public TCRs occurred in many donors.

The CDR3 is 13 amino acids. Germline values: CDR1 SGHNT, CDR2 YENEEA. Trimming removed 4 bases from V and 3 bases from J, with 9 bases in between. Both 60 Vbeta primers and 13 Jbeta primers went into the PCR. Clones were read by immunoSEQ multiplex PCR, and TCRdb kept only the in-frame ones, dropping some. The repertoire holds about 120,000 clones, with 70% to 80% as singletons. As concerns this clone: The antigen remains unidentified.

This chain links TRBV11-3 with TRBJ1-1; D gene ambiguous. The sequencing sample was made of PBMCs. This receptor was obtained from a young man in good health and CMV-seropositive. The CDR3 DNA reads as TGTGCCAGCAGCTGGGCAGCCGACACTGAAGCTTTCTTT. Amino acids: CASSWAADTEAFF.